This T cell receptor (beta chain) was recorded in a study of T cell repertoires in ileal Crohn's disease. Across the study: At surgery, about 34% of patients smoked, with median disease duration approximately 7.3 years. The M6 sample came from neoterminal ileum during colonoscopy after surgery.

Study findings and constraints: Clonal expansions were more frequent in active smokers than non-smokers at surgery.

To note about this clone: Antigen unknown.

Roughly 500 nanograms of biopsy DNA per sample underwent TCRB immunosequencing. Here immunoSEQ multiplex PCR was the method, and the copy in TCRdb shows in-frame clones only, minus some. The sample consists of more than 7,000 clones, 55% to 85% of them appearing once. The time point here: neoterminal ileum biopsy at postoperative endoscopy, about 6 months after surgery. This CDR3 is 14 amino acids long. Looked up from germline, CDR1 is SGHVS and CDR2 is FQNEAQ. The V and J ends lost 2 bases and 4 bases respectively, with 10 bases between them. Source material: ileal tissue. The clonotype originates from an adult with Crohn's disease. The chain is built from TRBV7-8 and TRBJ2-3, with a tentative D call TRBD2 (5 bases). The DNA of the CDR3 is TGTGCCAGCAGCTTACGGCTAGCTCCAGATACGCAGTATTTT. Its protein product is CASSLRLAPDTQYF.